The rows below give T cell receptor beta chains drawn from one sample of a study of cytomegalovirus exposure and HLA in healthy donors. The data were produced by immunoSEQ multiplex PCR, yet TCRdb's version contains in-frame clones alone and is incomplete. The sample has around 200,000 clones, around three quarters seen once; the top ten hold roughly 1.5%. Sequencing input: PBMCs. The receptors here all came from a woman aged 18-35 years in good health and CMV-seronegative. CDR3s include the opening cysteine and the closing phenylalanine or tryptophan. D genes are given only for firm matches. The size entry is marked missing in some rows and otherwise reads once, few, many or a size class.

J	size	D	V	DNA	CDR3
TRBJ2-3	-	-	TRBV7-9	TGTGCCAGCAGCTCCCTAGCGAGTAGCACAGATACGCAGTATTTT	CASSSLASSTDTQYF
TRBJ1-4	-	TRBD1	TRBV5-6	TGTGCCAGCAGCTGGGACGGACAGGAGTATGAAAAACTGTTTTTT	CASSWDGQEYEKLFF
TRBJ2-7	few	-	TRBV30	TGTGCCTGGAGTGTAGGCGTGGGCACGACATACGAGCAGTACTTC	CAWSVGVGTTYEQYF
TRBJ1-6	-	-	TRBV7-2	TGTGCCAGCAGCCCAGGGCTCTTGGGATCACCCCTCCACTTT	CASSPGLLGSPLHF
TRBJ2-7	-	TRBD1	TRBV15	TGTGCCACCAGCAGAGGGGACAGGGGAACCTACGAGCAGTACTTC	CATSRGDRGTYEQYF
TRBJ2-1	-	TRBD2	TRBV30	TGTGCCTGGAGTGTCCTAGCGGGAGTTGGCAATGAGCAGTTCTTC	CAWSVLAGVGNEQFF
TRBJ1-2	once	-	TRBV7-8	TGTGCCAGCAGTTTAGGCTCAGTCGGAGACTATGGCTACACCTTC	CASSLGSVGDYGYTF
TRBJ2-7	-	TRBD1	TRBV27	TGTGCCAGCAGTCCCTGGGACAGCACCTACGAGCAGTACTTC	CASSPWDSTYEQYF
TRBJ1-1	-	-	TRBV28	TGTGCCAGCAGTGGCCGGAGACAGAGTTTTAAGAACACTGAAGCTTTCTTT	CASSGRRQSFKNTEAFF
TRBJ1-2	-	-	TRBV7-2	TGTGCCAGCAGTCGTACCATACAGGGATTTTATGGCTACACCTTC	CASSRTIQGFYGYTF
TRBJ2-1	-	-	TRBV4-1	TGCGCCAGCAGCGCTCCCGGGGGTATATACAATGAGCAGTTCTTC	CASSAPGGIYNEQFF
TRBJ2-7	-	TRBD2	TRBV7-3	TGTGCCAGCAGCGTACTAGCGGGGGTGCTTCGGGAGCAGTACTTC	CASSVLAGVLREQYF
TRBJ1-3	-	TRBD1	TRBV19	TGTGCCAGTAGGATACCGGGACAGTCCTCTGGAAACACCATATATTTT	CASRIPGQSSGNTIYF
TRBJ1-4	-	-	TRBV28	TGTGCCAGCATTCCCTCCGGTAATGAAAAACTGTTTTTT	CASIPSGNEKLFF
TRBJ2-7	-	TRBD2	TRBV27	TGTGCCAGCAGTCTCGGGGGGGGGCACGAGCAGTACTTC	CASSLGGGHEQYF
TRBJ2-3	-	-	TRBV13	TGTGCCAGCAGCTTAGGTGCCAGCGGACTCCCAGATACGCAGTATTTT	CASSLGASGLPDTQYF
TRBJ2-5	-	TRBD1	TRBV5-1	TGCGCCAGCAGCTCCGGGACAGCCCAAGAGACCCAGTACTTC	CASSSGTAQETQYF
TRBJ2-7	-	TRBD1	TRBV7-2	TGTGCCAGCAGCCCGAGGACAGGGCCCTACGAGCAGTACTTC	CASSPRTGPYEQYF
TRBJ1-5	-	TRBD1	TRBV6-4	TGTGCCAGCAGGACAGGGGCTCATAGCAATCAGCCCCAGCATTTT	CASRTGAHSNQPQHF
TRBJ2-7	-	TRBD1	TRBV2	TGTGCCAGCAGTGGACAGGGAGCCTACGAGCAGTACTTC	CASSGQGAYEQYF
TRBJ1-4	-	-	TRBV9	TGTGCCAGCAGCGTGGGAGAGGGAACTAATGAAAAACTGTTTTTT	CASSVGEGTNEKLFF
TRBJ2-7	-	-	TRBV30	TGTGCCTCAATAGAGGGACACGCGCCCCACGAGCAGTACTTC	CASIEGHAPHEQYF
TRBJ1-2	-	TRBD1	TRBV5-4	TGTGCCAGCAGCGCGCCGACAGGGCCTAACTATGGCTACACCTTC	CASSAPTGPNYGYTF
TRBJ1-5	-	-	TRBV6-1	TGTGCCAGCAGTGAAGTTAGGGGAGGGTATCAGCCCCAGCATTTT	CASSEVRGGYQPQHF
TRBJ1-1	few	TRBD1	TRBV19	TGTGCCAGCCAGGACAGGCTGGGTAGGAACACTGAAGCTTTCTTT	CASQDRLGRNTEAFF
TRBJ2-1	once	-	TRBV20-1	TGCAGTGCTACCCTAGATGAGCAGTTCTTC	CSATLDEQFF
TRBJ2-7	few	TRBD2	TRBV30	TGTGCCTGCCATGGGACTAGCAGCTCCTACGAGCAGTACTTC	CACHGTSSSYEQYF
TRBJ2-2	-	TRBD1	TRBV6-1	TGTGCCAGCAGTACCACAGGGGGCCACACCGGGGAGCTGTTTTTT	CASSTTGGHTGELFF
TRBJ2-7	-	-	TRBV7-9	TGTGCCAGCAGCAAATTAAACCAGTACGAGCAGTACTTC	CASSKLNQYEQYF
TRBJ2-3	once	-	TRBV9	TGTGCCAGCAGGACCGGGACACTCAGCACAGATACGCAGTATTTT	CASRTGTLSTDTQYF
TRBJ2-7	-	TRBD2	TRBV4-1	TGCGCCAGCAGCCCTCTTCGGGAGGGCTACGAGCAGTACTTC	CASSPLREGYEQYF
TRBJ1-1	-	-	TRBV2	TGTGCCAGTTTAACCGGGACAGAAGCTTTCTTT	CASLTGTEAFF
TRBJ1-2	-	TRBD1	TRBV16	TGTGCCAGCAGCCAATTTTACAGGGGACAATATGGCTACACCTTC	CASSQFYRGQYGYTF
TRBJ2-7	-	-	TRBV5-5	TGTGCCAGCAGCCTAACTTACGAGCAGTACTTC	CASSLTYEQYF
TRBJ1-5	-	-	TRBV10-3	TGTGCCTCTTCCGATTCTATCAATCAGCCCCAGCATTTT	CASSDSINQPQHF
TRBJ1-5	few	-	TRBV18	TGTGCCAGCTCACCAGGAGGGACCAATCAGCCCCAGCATTTT	CASSPGGTNQPQHF
TRBJ1-2	-	TRBD1	TRBV4-3	TGCGCCAGCAGCCAGGGCAGGGGGGCCTATGGCTACACCTTC	CASSQGRGAYGYTF
TRBJ2-1	once	TRBD2	TRBV9	TGTGCCAGCAGCGTAGAAGGACTAGCGGATGAGCAGTTCTTC	CASSVEGLADEQFF
TRBJ1-1	few	-	TRBV6-1	TGTGCCAGCAGTGCCCAAGACACACAGAGCACTGAAGCTTTCTTT	CASSAQDTQSTEAFF
TRBJ2-7	-	-	TRBV10-1	TGCGCCAGCAGTGAGAATTACGAGCAGTACTTC	CASSENYEQYF
TRBJ1-4	-	-	TRBV27	TGTGCCAGCAGTAGGGCAGGGTTGGTCGAAAAACTGTTTTTT	CASSRAGLVEKLFF
TRBJ2-4	-	-	TRBV6-5	TGTGCCAGCAGGGGGGGACTTGGCAAAAACATTCAGTACTTC	CASRGGLGKNIQYF
TRBJ2-5	-	-	TRBV28	TGTGCCAGCTCGCCCCAGGGTAAACAAGAGACCCAGTACTTC	CASSPQGKQETQYF
TRBJ2-1	-	-	TRBV7-2	TGTGCCAGCAGCTTAGCTCGCAGGGAGCAGTTCTTC	CASSLARREQFF
TRBJ1-1	-	-	TRBV9	TGTGCCAGCAGCGTCGGGACTTCAGGGACTGAAGCTTTCTTT	CASSVGTSGTEAFF
TRBJ2-1	-	TRBD2	TRBV10-1	TGCGCCAGCAGCCCACGGGGTAGCGGGGTGTTGGCCTACAATGAGCAGTTCTTC	CASSPRGSGVLAYNEQFF